In this sample, the clone carrying this TCR beta chain turned up many times. As yet, its antigen is unknown. This specimen belongs to a study of T cells after yellow fever vaccination. Study-wide findings and caveats: Compared with primary, the secondary response was weaker and peaked at day 5, not 15. Among all clonotypes, a small share was observed in both CD4 and CD8 compartments. One caveat is that FACS-sorted repertoires could contain abundant clonotypes contaminating from the bulk population.

Germline CDR1 SSHAT, CDR2 FNYEAQ (reference sequence). The V and J ends lost 5 bases and 4 bases, in that order; junction bases with no gene match: 11. This CDR3 contains 16 residues. It was through 5'RACE template switching that TCR cDNA was made, with a universal primer site and UMIs added. TCRdb used MiXCR to reprocess the 5' RACE reads, holding one entry per CDR3 protein. Seen here are 150,000 to 200,000 distinct CDR3 sequences, 6.2% observed once, and the top ten hold about 2.8%. The TCR originated in a man in his late teens or twenties who received the YFV17D yellow fever vaccine. The chain joins TRBV7-7 to TRBJ2-5; 9 nucleotides match TRBD2. This specimen consisted of CD4+ T cells sorted from PBMCs, obtained on the day of the first yellow fever vaccination. The CDR3 sequence is CASSQGLAGPTETQYF. The CDR3 nucleotides are TGTGCCAGCAGCCAGGGACTAGCTGGGCCGACAGAGACCCAGTACTTC.